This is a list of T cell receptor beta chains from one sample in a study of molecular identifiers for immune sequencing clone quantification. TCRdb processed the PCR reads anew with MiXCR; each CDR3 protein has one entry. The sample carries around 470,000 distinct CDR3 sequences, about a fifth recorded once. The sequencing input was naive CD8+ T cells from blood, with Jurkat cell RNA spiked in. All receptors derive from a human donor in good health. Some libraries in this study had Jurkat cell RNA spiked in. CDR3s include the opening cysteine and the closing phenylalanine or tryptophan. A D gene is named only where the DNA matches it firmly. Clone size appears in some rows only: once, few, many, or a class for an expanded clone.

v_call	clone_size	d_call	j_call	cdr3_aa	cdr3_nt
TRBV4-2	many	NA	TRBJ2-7	CASSHYRTKYEQYF	TGTGCCAGCAGCCATTACAGGACCAAGTACGAGCAGTACTTC
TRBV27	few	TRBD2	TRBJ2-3	CASSLTGGLADTQYF	TGTGCCAGCAGTTTGACGGGAGGGCTGGCAGATACGCAGTATTTT
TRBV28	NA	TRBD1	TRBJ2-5	CASTASGTGIEETQYF	TGTGCCAGCACGGCTTCGGGGACAGGGATTGAAGAGACCCAGTACTTC
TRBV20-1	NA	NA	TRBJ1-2	CSAHPTSARGGYTF	TGCAGTGCTCATCCAACATCAGCCAGAGGGGGCTACACCTTC
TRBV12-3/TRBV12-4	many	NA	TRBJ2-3	CASSYPVGQRGTDTQYF	TGTGCCAGCAGTTACCCCGTCGGACAGCGAGGCACAGATACGCAGTATTTT
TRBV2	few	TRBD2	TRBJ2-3	CASSGTSGRRGTDTQYF	TGTGCCAGCAGTGGGACTAGCGGGAGACGGGGCACAGATACGCAGTATTTT
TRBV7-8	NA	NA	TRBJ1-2	CASSPEGAATNYGYTF	TGTGCCAGCAGCCCGGAGGGCGCAGCCACTAACTATGGCTACACCTTC
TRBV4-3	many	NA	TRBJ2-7	CASSSVDRSYEQYF	TGCGCCAGCAGCTCCGTTGACAGATCCTACGAGCAGTACTTC
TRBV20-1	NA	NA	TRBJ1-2	CSARGGNTGHNYGYTF	TGCAGTGCTAGAGGAGGGAATACAGGGCATAACTATGGCTACACCTTC
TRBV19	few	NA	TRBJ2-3	CASSIEITDTQYF	TGTGCCAGTAGTATAGAAATCACAGATACGCAGTATTTT
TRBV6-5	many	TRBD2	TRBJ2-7	CASRRREAYYEQYF	TGTGCCAGCAGAAGACGGGAGGCCTACTACGAGCAGTACTTC
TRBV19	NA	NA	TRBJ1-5	CASGIIDLQPQHF	TGTGCCAGTGGTATTATCGACCTGCAGCCCCAGCATTTT
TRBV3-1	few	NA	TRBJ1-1	CASSPWDIQNTEAFF	TGTGCCAGCAGCCCCTGGGACATTCAAAACACTGAAGCTTTCTTT
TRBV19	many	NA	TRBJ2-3	CASTPAGTDTQYF	TGTGCCAGTACCCCTGCGGGCACAGATACGCAGTATTTT
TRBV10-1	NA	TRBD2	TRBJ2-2	CASSRGLAGDDVTGELFF	TGCGCCAGCAGTCGCGGACTAGCGGGGGATGATGTTACCGGGGAGCTGTTTTTT
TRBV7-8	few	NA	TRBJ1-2	CASSLNPAIYGYTF	TGTGCCAGCAGCTTAAACCCAGCTATCTATGGCTACACCTTC
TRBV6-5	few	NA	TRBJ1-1	CASSYSGNGNTEAFF	TGTGCCAGCAGTTACTCAGGGAACGGGAACACTGAAGCTTTCTTT
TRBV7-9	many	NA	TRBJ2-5	CASSLAGTGETQYF	TGTGCCAGCAGCTTAGCGGGGACGGGGGAGACCCAGTACTTC
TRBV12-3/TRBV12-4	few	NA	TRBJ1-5	CASSLSGPEKQPQHF	TGTGCCAGCAGTTTATCGGGACCGGAGAAACAGCCCCAGCATTTT
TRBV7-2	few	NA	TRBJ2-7	CASSLFYTETYEQYF	TGTGCCAGCAGCTTATTCTATACAGAGACCTACGAGCAGTACTTC
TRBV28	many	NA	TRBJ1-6	CASSQDGTVNSPLHF	TGTGCCAGCAGTCAGGACGGGACGGTCAATTCACCCCTCCACTTT
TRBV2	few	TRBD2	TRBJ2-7	CASSYTLLREVYEQYF	TGTGCCAGCAGTTATACCTTGCTCCGGGAGGTCTACGAGCAGTACTTC
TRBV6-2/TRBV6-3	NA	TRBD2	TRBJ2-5	CASSPTSGGEETQYF	TGTGCCAGCAGCCCGACTAGCGGGGGGGAGGAGACCCAGTACTTC
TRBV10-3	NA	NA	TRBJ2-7	CAISVDSYEQYF	TGTGCCATCAGTGTGGACAGCTACGAGCAGTACTTC
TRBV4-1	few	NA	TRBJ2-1	CASSQVPPGSSYNEQFF	TGCGCCAGCAGCCAAGTCCCCCCGGGGAGCTCCTACAATGAGCAGTTCTTC
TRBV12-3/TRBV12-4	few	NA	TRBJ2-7	CASSPTQGGYYEQYF	TGTGCCAGCAGTCCAACACAGGGGGGGTACTACGAGCAGTACTTC
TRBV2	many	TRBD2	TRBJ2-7	CASSEYRTSGVSYEQYF	TGTGCCAGCAGTGAATACAGGACTAGCGGGGTCTCCTACGAGCAGTACTTC
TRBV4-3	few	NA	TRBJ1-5	CASSQDRVLGQPQHF	TGCGCCAGCAGCCAAGACCGGGTCTTGGGGCAGCCCCAGCATTTT
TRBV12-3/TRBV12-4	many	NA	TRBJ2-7	CASSLPGNTYEQYF	TGTGCCAGCAGTTTACCTGGCAACACCTACGAGCAGTACTTC
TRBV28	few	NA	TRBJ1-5	CASSFGRVMDNQPQHF	TGTGCCAGCAGTTTTGGCAGGGTAATGGACAATCAGCCCCAGCATTTT
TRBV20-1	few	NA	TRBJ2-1	CSAFDTRTGSNEQFF	TGCAGTGCTTTCGACACGCGTACCGGTAGCAATGAGCAGTTCTTC
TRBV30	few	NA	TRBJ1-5	CAWSTDSSNQPQHF	TGTGCCTGGAGTACGGACAGTAGCAATCAGCCCCAGCATTTT
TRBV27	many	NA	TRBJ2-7	CASSSEGPSYEQYF	TGTGCCAGCAGTTCGGAGGGCCCATCCTACGAGCAGTACTTC
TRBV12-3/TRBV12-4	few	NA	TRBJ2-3	CATQPAGLNTQYF	TGTGCCACGCAACCCGCGGGCTTAAATACGCAGTATTTT
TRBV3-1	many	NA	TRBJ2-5	CASSQVAREETQYF	TGTGCCAGCAGCCAAGTGGCTAGGGAAGAGACCCAGTACTTC
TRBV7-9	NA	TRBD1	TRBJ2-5	CASSGGQNQEAQYF	TGTGCCAGCAGCGGGGGACAGAACCAAGAGGCCCAGTACTTC
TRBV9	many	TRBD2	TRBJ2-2	CASSALTSGNTGELFF	TGTGCCAGCAGCGCTTTGACTAGCGGGAACACCGGGGAGCTGTTTTTT
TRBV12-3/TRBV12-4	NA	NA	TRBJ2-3	CASSFVTLGFTDTQYF	TGTGCCAGCAGTTTCGTGACCCTTGGGTTCACAGATACGCAGTATTTT